This section outlines one T cell receptor (beta chain) sequence together with its context. The target of this receptor is not known. Per-nucleotide qualities are absent, and no much larger clonotype sits a single base away. CD8 naive samples consisted of CD45RO-negative cells that were positively selected for CCR7, yielding a CD45RA+CCR7+ population without TemRA cells. Healthy HIV-negative adults with no recently reported acute infections or vaccinations were included as donors. All donors were Caucasian adults living in Nashville, Tennessee, USA. Blood was collected by leukapheresis, and PBMCs were isolated by Ficoll-Histopaque density gradient centrifugation and then cryopreserved in liquid nitrogen vapor phase. Analytical flow cytometry was used to check the purity and quantity of each magnetically sorted T cell population. Genomic DNA was isolated from each sorted fraction and quantified by UV absorbance on a Nanodrop 2000c.

This sample was taken from a study of shared clonotypes between healthy human individuals (dated by TCRdb to the early 2020s). As for the study more broadly: The cohort included a few men and a couple of women between 18 and 49 years of age. Per donor, three plates each were used for CD4 naive and CD4 memory, two for CD8 naive, and one for CD8 memory. To estimate repertoire size and how much clonotype sharing occurs between individuals, the study deeply sequenced the blood TCR repertoires of roughly 5 healthy adults. To increase sequencing depth and limit assay-specific biases, TCR repertoire library preparation and sequencing were carried out by different laboratories using diverse techniques. Leukapheresis yielded between about 0.85 and 10 billion PBMCs per donor. General findings and caveats noted by the study authors: Rarefaction of sorted-subset datasets indicated incomplete sequencing despite the large sequencing depth. Naive subsets generally had larger estimated clonotype richness than memory subsets. Compared with non-shared clonotypes, clonotypes shared by all four sorted-subset donors had higher generation probabilities. Pairwise subsampling led to the expectation that sequencing depth would affect the degree of clonotype sharing among donors. Sampling was limited to blood, and TCR repertoires in tissue likely differ from TCR repertoires in blood. The small number of donors limited the genetic and exposure-history diversity represented. Across four donors, 4.5% to 6.5% of naive CD4, roughly 3.5% of naive CD8, approximately 2.5% of memory CD4, and about 0.4% of memory CD8 clonotypes were shared.

Using the deep immunoSEQ assay, TCR CDR3 regions were amplified from genomic DNA by multiplex PCR. Extracted genomic DNA from each cell subset was spread evenly across all wells of several immunoSEQ 96-well plates, with each plate serving as a replicate. For sorted subsets, each replicate PCR was loaded with approximately 200 ng genomic DNA, equivalent to roughly 30,000 T cell genomes. Purified libraries were measured with a Qubit 3.0 fluorometer, size-checked on a Bioanalyzer 2100, and measured again with the KAPA Library Quantification kit. Every immunoSEQ 96-well plate was sequenced on a separate single-read 150-cycle Illumina NextSeq 550 flow cell. In the paper's pipeline: Because the immunoSEQ output held only junctional sequences and lacked quality scores, the filtering could not match the filtering applied to full-length reads. Sequences were annotated with PyIR, a Python wrapper for IgBLAST v1.9, using IMGT germline references to assign V/J genes and CDR3. Any read was removed if the V/J assignment was weak (E-value above 1e-6), the CDR3 was missing, or the read contained stop codons, out-of-frame junctions, or ambiguous translated residues. V3J clonotypes were defined as sequences sharing the same inferred V gene, J gene, and CDR3 amino acid sequence. Percentage overlap between repertoires was calculated by dividing the number of shared unique clonotypes by the size of the smaller repertoire. Repertoire richness was assessed with RTK rarefaction, the Chao1 estimator, and Recon v2.1 estimates of unobserved clonotypes. Generation probabilities were computed with OLGA for all TCRbeta clonotypes obtained by the gDNA method from a few donors. TCRdb carries this immuneACCESS record with in-frame sequences only. Its versions omit some clonotypes, under half of them owing to an unresolved V gene in the studies checked, with the rest unexplained. V and J calls and clone size come straight from that table; D and trimming were deduced from the DNA. The table for this sample lists roughly 2.1 million clones; about 92% of them were counted only once. Over 1.5% of the sample belongs to the ten largest clones.

CDR1 is given as MNHEY and CDR2 as SMNVEV, both from the germline V gene (reference sequence). The CDR3, from cysteine to phenylalanine, totals 16 residues. Left in the record is the CDR3 DNA by itself, 48 bases read in frame from the first base. V lost 5 bases and J lost 4 bases, and the count of bases not matched to a germline gene is 5. The TCR originated in a man between 18 and 35 years old in good health. Some clones in this sample may be carry-over from other donors' samples. The chain employs TRBV27 and TRBJ2-6; TRBD1 lines up with 10 middle nucleotides. The sample was naive CD8+ T cells from PBMCs. The sample's cell subset or site, from its label and the paper: CD45RA+CCR7+. The nucleotides read TGTGCCAGCAGTCCGGGACAGGGGCGAGGGGCCAACGTCCTGACTTTC. Translated, this is CASSPGQGRGANVLTF. Full variable domain (CDR3 extended with the reference TRBV27 and TRBJ2-6 proteins): EAQVTQNPRYLITVTGKKLTVTCSQNMNHEYMSWYRQDPGLGLRQIYYSMNVEVTDKGDVPEGYKVSRKEKRNFPLILESPSPNQTSLYFCASSPGQGRGANVLTFGAGSRLTVL.